The 27 T cell receptor beta chains below all came from one sample that was sequenced in a study of CD8 T cells in Susac syndrome. Reverse transcription used about 0.45 to 1 ug RNA and random hexamers. TCRdb re-derived calls from the immunoSEQ multiplex PCR reads in MiXCR, one entry per CDR3 protein. This table holds around 130,000 distinct CDR3 sequences, 75% to 90% found once. Sequences were obtained from CD8+ T cells from PBMCs. All receptors come from a human donor with multiple sclerosis.

The chain has TRBV18 and TRBJ1-1; TRBD1 matches 7 bases. V shed 6 bases, J shed 0 bases, and the junction held 10 bases outside the gene matches. Germline V gene lookup returns CDR1 KGHSH and CDR2 LQKENI. The CDR3 runs to 16 residues. The CDR3 DNA reads TGTGCCAGCTCTTTCAGGGGGTGGAATATGAACACTGAAGCTTTCTTT. Its protein is CASSFRGWNMNTEAFF.

The rearrangement joins TRBV11-2 to TRBJ1-1; a weak D match, TRBD1 (5 bases). V lost 1 base, J lost 4 bases, and 10 bases lay in between. This CDR3 is built from 14 residues. Germline V gene lookup returns CDR1 SGHAT and CDR2 FQNNGV. The DNA of the CDR3 is TGTGCCAGCAGCTTAGGGGGCCAGCTCACTGAAGCTTTCTTT. This encodes CASSLGGQLTEAFF.

The chain uses TRBV6-1 and TRBJ2-5, with D tentatively TRBD2 (6 bases). Germline V gene lookup returns CDR1 MNHNS and CDR2 SASEGT. V lost 6 bases to trimming and J lost 2 bases, with 16 bases between them. The CDR3 runs to 15 residues. The CDR3: CASSSLAELQETQYF. Here the CDR3 DNA reads TGTGCCAGCAGCTCCTTAGCGGAGCTACAAGAGACCCAGTACTTC.

This clonotype was found a few times. V usage is TRBV28 and J usage is TRBJ1-4; D is ambiguous. Deletions cut 1 base from V and 12 bases from J, with 9 bases between. The CDR3 contains 12 residues. Per the germline V gene, CDR1 is MDHEN and CDR2 is SYDVKM. CDR3 nucleotide sequence: TGTGCCAGCAGTTTATTAAGGGCTCAACTGTTTTTT. The encoded protein is CASSLLRAQLFF.

This chain joins TRBV13 and TRBJ2-7; unclear D gene. The CDR3 consists of 14 residues. Germline V gene sequence: CDR1 PRHDT, CDR2 FYEKMQ (reference sequence). V lost 1 base to trimming and J lost 5 bases, with 12 bases between them. CDR3 sequence reads: CASSLVAQSDEQYF. For the CDR3, the DNA is TGTGCCAGCAGCTTAGTCGCTCAGAGCGACGAGCAGTACTTC.

This chain connects TRBV27 to TRBJ1-2, with TRBD1 matching 7 bases. Germline loops: CDR1 MNHEY, CDR2 SMNVEV (reference sequence). J gave up 8 bases and V 5 bases, and 11 bases lay outside the gene matches. The CDR3 has 14 amino acids. The CDR3 coding sequence is TGTGCCAGCAGTCCATCGGACAGGTCTGAGGGCTACACCTTC. This encodes CASSPSDRSEGYTF.

The chain joins TRBV12-3 or TRBV12-4 to TRBJ2-4, with 16 bases matching TRBD2. The CDR3 has 18 residues. With 6 bases clipped from V and 1 base from J, the junction kept 6 bases outside the gene matches. This CDR3 reads CASSPGLAGGPAKNIQYF. The CDR3 DNA reads as TGTGCCAGCAGCCCGGGACTAGCGGGAGGGCCGGCCAAAAACATTCAGTACTTC.

About this clonotype: At one end, the junction sequence differs from germline, possibly due to a read error. V usage is TRBV19 and J usage is TRBJ1-5, with TRBD1 as a possible D gene (6 bases). CDR3 length: 15 residues. Looked up from germline, CDR1 is LNHDA and CDR2 is SQIVND (reference sequence). DNA for the CDR3: TGTGCCAGTAGCCTCCTGACAGGCTCAAGTCAGTCCCAGCATTTT. Its protein is CASSLLTGSSQSQHF.

The V and J genes are TRBV13 and TRBJ1-1; D unclear. The CDR3 covers 15 residues. Trimming took 7 bases from V and 2 from J, leaving 17 bases between them. The germline CDR1 and CDR2 sequences are PRHDT and FYEKMQ (reference sequence). In nucleotides, the CDR3 is TGTGCCAGCATCCCGAAGGGAGGACGAAACACTGAAGCTTTCTTT. Translating it yields CASIPKGGRNTEAFF. Together with reference TRBV13 and TRBJ1-1, the CDR3 gives the full variable domain: AAGVIQSPRHLIKEKRETATLKCYPIPRHDTVYWYQQGPGQDPQFLISFYEKMQSDKGSIPDRFSAQQFSDYHSELNMSSLELGDSALYFCASIPKGGRNTEAFFGQGTRLTVV.

This clonotype has a single count. The V and J genes are TRBV20-1 and TRBJ2-1; D gene unclear. Deletions cut 0 bases from V and 0 bases from J, with 15 bases between. Germline V gene sequence: CDR1 DFQATT, CDR2 SNEGSKA (reference sequence). This CDR3 is built from 17 residues. The CDR3 DNA sequence: TGCAGTGCTAGAGATCGGGTCCTTTCGCTCTCCTACAATGAGCAGTTCTTC. As protein: CSARDRVLSLSYNEQFF.

This chain joins TRBV30 and TRBJ1-1; D possibly corresponds to TRBD1 (6 bases). V lost 2 bases to trimming and J lost 8 bases, with 12 bases between them. The CDR3 consists of 12 residues. Germline CDR1 and CDR2: GTSNPN and SVGIG (reference sequence). The CDR3 reads CAWSLTGPEAFF. In nucleotides, the CDR3 is TGTGCCTGGAGTCTCACAGGGCCCGAAGCTTTCTTT.

The chain is built from TRBV4-1 and TRBJ1-1, with unresolved D. CDR1 is MGHRA, CDR2 YSYEKL, per germline. The CDR3 has 13 amino acids. The germline V and J ends were trimmed by 0 bases and 7 bases, with 9 bases remaining between them. DNA of the CDR3: TGCGCCAGCAGCCAAGAGGTCGGGGTTGAAGCTTTCTTT. Translated: CASSQEVGVEAFF.

The chain is built from TRBV20-1 and TRBJ2-3; the D is unclear. Germline V gene sequence: CDR1 DFQATT, CDR2 SNEGSKA (reference sequence). This CDR3 region has 14 residues. Trimming stripped 5 bases from V and 5 bases from J, with 17 bases between. CDR3 residues: CSADAFGVGDTQYF. The CDR3 DNA reads as TGCAGTGCTGACGCGTTTGGGGTTGGAGATACGCAGTATTTT.

The V and J genes are TRBV3-1 and TRBJ2-1, with D perhaps TRBD2 (6 bases). Germline V gene sequence: CDR1 LGHDT, CDR2 YNNKEL (reference sequence). The CDR3 is 15 amino acids. V dropped 3 bases and J dropped 0 bases, with 9 bases sitting between them. The CDR3 region has the DNA TGTGCCAGCAGCCACGGGAGTAGCTCCTACAATGAGCAGTTCTTC. This encodes CASSHGSSSYNEQFF.

In this sample, this clonotype turned up once. V is TRBV12-3 or TRBV12-4 and J is TRBJ2-1; 7 bases fit TRBD2. Trimming cost V 0 bases and J 6 bases; bases outside gene matches: 11. This CDR3 has 17 residues. The chain's CDR3 is CASSLALGSGVINEQFF. CDR3 bases: TGTGCCAGCAGTTTAGCGCTCGGCAGCGGGGTTATCAATGAGCAGTTCTTC.

The genes are TRBV11-2 and TRBJ2-1; D remains ambiguous. Per germline, CDR1 SGHAT and CDR2 FQNNGV. The CDR3 loop spans 12 amino acids. With 5 bases removed from V and 8 bases from J, the gap between germline ends came to 10 bases. The CDR3 nucleotides are TGTGCCAGCAGCCCCCCTACTGATGAGCAGTTCTTC. Translation gives CASSPPTDEQFF.

The V gene is TRBV29-1, the J gene TRBJ1-1; D gene ambiguous. The length of the CDR3 is 14 residues. Trimming removed 5 bases at V and 6 bases at J, with 19 bases between. CDR1 SQVTM and CDR2 ANQGSEA come from the germline V gene. CDR3 in amino acids: CSVPRGPHLPEAFF. In nucleotides, the CDR3 is TGCAGCGTTCCAAGAGGCCCACATCTCCCTGAAGCTTTCTTT.

This clonotype has a single count. The chain recombines TRBV30 with TRBJ1-2; D call uncertain. The CDR3 sequence is 14 residues long. With 3 bases removed from V and 4 bases from J, the gap between germline ends came to 15 bases. The germline V gene has CDR1 GTSNPN and CDR2 SVGIG (reference sequence). The CDR3 sequence: CAWSPGPGTYGYTF. DNA of the CDR3: TGTGCCTGGAGCCCCGGGCCGGGTACCTATGGCTACACCTTC.

This chain links TRBV4-1 with TRBJ2-1; either TRBD1 or TRBD2 may supply D (5 bases each). The CDR3 has 17 residues. V shed 4 bases and J shed 1 base, with 17 bases lying between them. Germline CDR1 is MGHRA and CDR2 is YSYEKL. The CDR3 spells CASSLRDARWSYNEQFF. CDR3 sequence (DNA): TGCGCCAGCAGCCTCCGGGACGCCCGATGGTCCTACAATGAGCAGTTCTTC.

In this sample, this clonotype turned up once. The chain is built from TRBV11-2 and TRBJ1-3, with a tentative D call TRBD1 (6 bases). Per germline, CDR1 SGHAT and CDR2 FQNNGV. The CDR3 runs 15 residues. Deletions cut 4 bases from V and 0 bases from J, with 10 bases between. CDR3 region: CASSSDRSSGNTIYF. The CDR3 coding sequence is TGTGCCAGCAGCTCGGACAGAAGCTCTGGAAACACCATATATTTT.

CDR3 amino acids: CATSRDSEGTNEKLFF. Here the CDR3 DNA reads TGTGCCACCAGCAGAGATAGCGAGGGAACTAATGAAAAACTGTTTTTT. V usage is TRBV15 and J usage is TRBJ1-4; no definite D call. The CDR3 has 16 residues. The germline V gene has CDR1 LNHNV and CDR2 YYDKDF (reference sequence). The V gene lost 0 bases and the J gene lost 1 base, with 9 bases spanning the gap.

J is TRBJ1-2 and V is TRBV9; 7 bases are a match to TRBD1. J gave up 9 bases and V 0 bases, and 20 bases lay outside the gene matches. This CDR3 has 18 residues. The V gene's germline CDR1 is SGDLS and CDR2 YYNGEE. The CDR3: CASSVDPETGGQAWSYTF. In DNA, the CDR3 is TGTGCCAGCAGCGTAGATCCGGAGACCGGTGGACAGGCGTGGAGCTACACCTTC.

The chain recombines TRBV27 with TRBJ2-2, with 10 bases lining up with TRBD1. V dropped 5 bases and J dropped 5; count of bases not matched to a gene: 11. The CDR3 is 17 amino acids. Germline assignment: CDR1 MNHEY and CDR2 SMNVEV (reference sequence). Here the CDR3 reads CASSPGAGTGDTGELFF. CDR3 in DNA: TGTGCCAGCAGTCCTGGAGCCGGGACAGGGGATACCGGGGAGCTGTTTTTT.

This chain joins TRBV21-1 and TRBJ2-1; no DNA check was done on the table's D call, TRBD1. TRBV21-1 corresponds to a pseudogene. This CDR3 has 15 amino acids. CDR3 region: CASGGDRGKDGEQFF. CDR3 coding DNA: TGTGCCAGCGGAGGGGACAGGGGGAAAGACGGTGAGCAGTTCTTC.

The genes are TRBV19 and TRBJ1-1; D uncertain. Trimming shortened V by 3 bases and J by 8 bases, and 13 bases separated the two germline ends. Germline V gene data show CDR1 as LNHDA and CDR2 as SQIVND (reference sequence). The CDR3 runs 13 residues. The CDR3 loop reads CASSIKGTEEAFF. The CDR3 coding sequence is TGTGCCAGTAGTATTAAGGGAACAGAGGAAGCTTTCTTT.

The chain couples TRBV4-3 to TRBJ1-6; D is unclear. V gave up 1 base and J gave up 8 bases, with 12 bases separating them. Germline V CDR1 and CDR2: LGHNA, YSLEER. The CDR3 covers 15 residues. Here the CDR3 DNA reads TGCGCCAGCAGCCAAGTGAGGACGGAAGATTCACCCCTCCACTTT. Protein product: CASSQVRTEDSPLHF.

The chain links TRBV5-4 to TRBJ2-1; TRBD1 matches 9 bases. CDR3 size: 20 residues. Trimming cost V 0 bases and J 4 bases; bases outside gene matches: 17. Germline assignment: CDR1 SGHNT and CDR2 YYREEE (reference sequence). As DNA, the CDR3 is TGTGCCAGCAGCTTGGTTAATTTCGGCACGGGACAGGGACCATACAATGAGCAGTTCTTC. This gives the protein CASSLVNFGTGQGPYNEQFF.